This T cell receptor (beta chain) was sequenced in a study of blood T cells in healthy people across ages. With a J-beta primer mix and a sample-barcoded 5' primer, a second PCR ran roughly 7 to 11 cycles. TCRdb re-analysed the 5' RACE reads in MiXCR, keeping a single row per CDR3 protein. The data hold about a million distinct CDR3 sequences, with roughly 52% observed a single time. Study-wide results and limits: One million T cells yielded diversity estimates that were considered underestimates.

Turning to this clonotype: Its antigen is undetermined.

Looked up from germline, CDR1 is SGHNT and CDR2 is YYREEE (reference sequence). The ends were cut back, 0 bases at V and 0 bases at J, with 9 bases in the middle. The CDR3 extends over 15 amino acids. The specimen sequenced was blood. This TCR came from a man aged 25 to 40 in good health. The chain links TRBV5-4 to TRBJ1-2; D ambiguous. CDR3 DNA: TGTGCCAGCAGCTTGGCGGGGATAGCTAACTATGGCTACACCTTC. This codes for CASSLAGIANYGYTF.